Listed below are T cell receptor beta chains from one sample, sequenced in a study of blood T cell repertoires in COVID-19. TCRdb keeps only in-frame clones here, not all; method: immunoSEQ multiplex PCR. The sample holds approximately 150,000 clones; approximately 80% are singletons and the top ten take approximately 10%. The sample was peripheral blood. All receptors come from a human donor in a cohort sampled during active COVID-19. The CDR3 runs from the conserved cysteine through the conserved F or W. Fields, in order: V gene, J gene, clone size, D gene, CDR3 length, CDR3 protein, CDR3 DNA. The D gene is left open where the match is weak. Clone size is not always given. Where it is, it says once, few, many or a class for expanded clones.

TRBV27	TRBJ2-7	NA	TRBD1	13	CASSRGGKGEQYF	TGTGCCAGCAGTCGAGGGGGCAAGGGCGAGCAGTACTTC
TRBV9	TRBJ1-3	once	NA	13	CASSVSYGAIIYF	TGTGCCAGCAGCGTATCATATGGGGCTATCATATATTTT
TRBV25-1	TRBJ1-6	NA	NA	15	CASSESAGGNSPLHF	TGTGCCAGCAGTGAATCGGCAGGAGGAAATTCACCCCTCCACTTT
TRBV12-3/TRBV12-4	TRBJ2-3	NA	NA	13	CASNKRNTDTQYF	TGTGCCAGCAATAAGCGGAACACAGATACGCAGTATTTT
TRBV27	TRBJ2-6	NA	NA	14	CASSVNSGANVLTF	TGTGCCAGCAGTGTCAACTCTGGGGCCAACGTCCTGACTTTC
TRBV28	TRBJ1-1	NA	NA	15	CASSLGGGRDTEAFF	TGTGCCAGCAGTCTGGGGGGAGGCAGGGATACTGAAGCTTTCTTT
TRBV5-4	TRBJ1-1	NA	NA	14	CASTQGLWDTEAFF	TGTGCCAGCACCCAGGGACTTTGGGACACTGAAGCTTTCTTT
TRBV3-1/TRBV3-2	TRBJ2-2	once	NA	15	CASSQDPLHTGELFF	TGTGCCAGCAGCCAAGATCCCCTCCACACCGGGGAGCTGTTTTTT
TRBV7-9	TRBJ2-3	NA	TRBD1	13	CASSVRGTDTQYF	TGTGCCAGCAGCGTCAGGGGGACAGATACGCAGTATTTT
TRBV5-1	TRBJ2-1	NA	NA	17	CASSLDWRAHSYNEQFF	TGCGCCAGCAGCTTGGACTGGCGGGCCCACTCCTACAATGAGCAGTTCTTC
TRBV12-3/TRBV12-4	TRBJ1-2	NA	NA	11	CASGQYYGYTF	TGTGCCAGCGGACAGTATTATGGCTACACCTTC
TRBV27	TRBJ1-1	NA	NA	15	CASRNRRGKNTEAFF	TGTGCCAGCAGGAACCGTAGGGGGAAAAACACTGAAGCTTTCTTT
TRBV7-8	TRBJ2-5	NA	NA	13	CASSYGQQETQYF	TGTGCCAGCAGCTACGGACAGCAAGAGACCCAGTACTTC
TRBV9	TRBJ2-2	NA	TRBD2	13	CASGTTNTGELFF	TGTGCCTCCGGGACTACGAACACCGGGGAGCTGTTTTTT
TRBV6-5	TRBJ2-7	NA	TRBD2	15	CASTGERGDIYEQYF	TGTGCCAGCACCGGCGAGCGGGGTGACATCTACGAGCAGTACTTC
TRBV7-8	TRBJ1-3	few	NA	17	CASSLALGPSNGNTIYF	TGTGCCAGCAGCTTAGCATTGGGGCCCTCCAATGGAAACACCATATATTTT
TRBV18	TRBJ2-1	NA	NA	16	CASSPPVVGRGDEQFF	TGTGCCAGCTCACCACCGGTTGTAGGCAGGGGGGATGAGCAGTTCTTC
TRBV15	TRBJ2-1	NA	NA	14	CATSPSSSYNEQFF	TGTGCCACCAGTCCCTCTAGCTCCTACAATGAGCAGTTCTTC
TRBV5-6	TRBJ1-6	NA	TRBD1	16	CASSGPGGSYNSPLHF	TGTGCCAGCAGCGGTCCAGGGGGCTCCTATAATTCACCCCTCCACTTT
TRBV28	TRBJ1-4	NA	TRBD1	16	CASSLDRGVPNEKLFF	TGTGCCAGCAGTTTAGACAGGGGGGTACCTAATGAAAAACTGTTTTTT
TRBV29-1	TRBJ1-2	NA	NA	13	CSVEAGPNYGYTF	TGCAGCGTTGAGGCAGGGCCGAACTATGGCTACACCTTC
TRBV9	TRBJ1-6	NA	NA	14	CASSFQGGDSPLHF	TGTGCCAGCAGCTTCCAGGGTGGCGATTCACCCCTCCACTTT
TRBV11-2	TRBJ2-3	NA	TRBD1	14	CASSLADRADTQYF	TGTGCCAGCAGCTTAGCGGACAGGGCGGATACGCAGTATTTT